This T cell receptor beta chain comes out of a study of T cells in Graves' hyperthyroidism and ophthalmopathy. CDR3 length: 16 amino acids. Looked up from germline, CDR1 is SGHRS and CDR2 is YFSETQ. Study conclusions and caveats: Most expanded thyroid clonotypes above 0.001 recurred in blood.

The TCR beta CDR3 regions underwent amplification using RNA transcripts as the source. During a first-round RT-PCR of the TCR CDR3, the HTBI primer set was used. In TCRdb, the multiplex PCR reads were re-called with MiXCR into one record per CDR3 protein. The sample lists 350,000 to 400,000 distinct CDR3 sequences, approximately 19% occurring once. This clonotype was seen many times. Its specificity is not known. A read error may account for a junction end that differs from germline. Uncontrolled infection, other autoimmune disease, pregnancy or lactation led to exclusion. Each diagnosis was grounded in clinical symptoms, serum thyroxine and TRAb, thyroid ultrasound, and orbital computed tomography.

Sequencing was carried out using blood. This chain joins TRBV5-1 and TRBJ1-1, with 7 bases identical to TRBD1. The receptor comes from a woman under 30 with Graves' hyperthyroidism. The CDR3 loop is CANSLGAGTENTEAFF. The DNA of the CDR3 is TGCGCCAACAGCTTGGGAGCCGGGACAGAGAACACTGAAGCTTTCTTT.